This paragraph covers one TCR beta chain sequence. The data originate from a study of siplizumab effects on memory and regulatory T cells. Clones were sequenced by immunoSEQ multiplex PCR, and TCRdb holds only the in-frame ones, with some missing. This table holds some 97,000 clones, 94% found once. Material for sequencing was Tregs sorted from blood. This receptor was obtained from a human donor in good health.

CDR3 amino acids: CASSLVGLEQYF. The CDR3 bases are TGTGCCAGCAGCTTAGTAGGGCTCGAGCAGTACTTC. The chain carries TRBV7-9 and TRBJ2-7; D is uncertain. The CDR3 runs to 12 residues. Germline CDR1 is SEHNR and CDR2 is FQNEAQ (reference sequence). Deletions cut 1 base from V and 6 bases from J, with 7 bases between. Using reference TRBV7-9 and TRBJ2-7 for the parts outside the CDR3, the full variable domain is DTGVSQNPRHKITKRGQNVTFRCDPISEHNRLYWYRQTLGQGPEFLTYFQNEAQLEKSRLLSDRFSAERPKGSFSTLEIQRTEQGDSAMYLCASSLVGLEQYFGPGTRLTVT.